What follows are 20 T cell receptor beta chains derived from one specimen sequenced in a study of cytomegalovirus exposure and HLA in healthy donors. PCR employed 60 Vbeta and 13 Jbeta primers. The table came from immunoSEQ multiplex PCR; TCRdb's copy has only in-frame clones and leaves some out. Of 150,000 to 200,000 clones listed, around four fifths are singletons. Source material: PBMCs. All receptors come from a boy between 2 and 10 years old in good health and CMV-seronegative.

As DNA, the CDR3 is TGTGCCTGGAGTGTACGAGGAGGAGCGGGGCTTAAGGGCGAGCAGTACTTC. Translated: CAWSVRGGAGLKGEQYF. V gene TRBV30 combines with J gene TRBJ2-5, with 7 bases that match TRBD2. The J call is uncertain, as TRBJ2-7 better fits the DNA end. Germline values: CDR1 GTSNPN, CDR2 SVGIG (reference sequence). The CDR3 has 17 amino acids.

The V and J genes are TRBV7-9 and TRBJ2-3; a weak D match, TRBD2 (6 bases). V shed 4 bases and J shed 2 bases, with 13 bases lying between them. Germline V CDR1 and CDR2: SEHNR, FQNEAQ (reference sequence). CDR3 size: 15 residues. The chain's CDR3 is CASSSIAVYTDTQYF. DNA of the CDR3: TGTGCCAGCAGCTCCATAGCGGTATACACAGATACGCAGTATTTT.

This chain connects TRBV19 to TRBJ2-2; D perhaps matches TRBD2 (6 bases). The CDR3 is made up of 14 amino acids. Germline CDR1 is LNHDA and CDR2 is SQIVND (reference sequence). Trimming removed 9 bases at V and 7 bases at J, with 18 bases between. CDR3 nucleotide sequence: TGTGCCAGCACTGGGCGGGGCCTCAACGGGGAGCTGTTTTTT. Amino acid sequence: CASTGRGLNGELFF.

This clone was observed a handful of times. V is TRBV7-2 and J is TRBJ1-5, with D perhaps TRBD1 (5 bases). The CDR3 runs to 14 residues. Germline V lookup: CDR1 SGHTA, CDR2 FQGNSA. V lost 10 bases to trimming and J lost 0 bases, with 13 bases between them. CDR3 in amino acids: CATGETNSNQPQHF. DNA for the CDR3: TGTGCCACGGGGGAGACTAATAGCAATCAGCCCCAGCATTTT.

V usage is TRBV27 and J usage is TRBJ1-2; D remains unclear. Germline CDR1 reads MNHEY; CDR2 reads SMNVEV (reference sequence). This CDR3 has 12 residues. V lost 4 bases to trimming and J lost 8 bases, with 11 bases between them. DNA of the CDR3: TGTGCCAGCAGTTCCTCCAGTTCCGGCTACACCTTC. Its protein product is CASSSSSSGYTF.

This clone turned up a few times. The CDR3, as DNA: TGTGCCAGCAGCCGGACAGGGGCGGATGAAAAACTGTTTTTT. Translation gives CASSRTGADEKLFF. The gene calls are TRBV7-2 and TRBJ1-4; TRBD1 matches at 9 bases. The CDR3 covers 14 residues. Per germline, CDR1 SGHTA and CDR2 FQGNSA. Trimming took 5 bases from V and 6 from J; bases not matched to a gene: 4.

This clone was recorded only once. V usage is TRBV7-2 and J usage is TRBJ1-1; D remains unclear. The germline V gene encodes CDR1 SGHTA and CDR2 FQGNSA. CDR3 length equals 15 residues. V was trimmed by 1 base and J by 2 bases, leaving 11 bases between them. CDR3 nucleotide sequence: TGTGCCAGCAGCTTAGACTGGACTTCTAACACTGAAGCTTTCTTT. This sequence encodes CASSLDWTSNTEAFF. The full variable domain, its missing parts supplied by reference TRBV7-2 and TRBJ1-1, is GAGVSQSPSNKVTEKGKDVELRCDPISGHTALYWYRQSLGQGLEFLIYFQGNSAPDKSGLPSDRFSAERTGGSVSTLTIQRTQQEDSAVYLCASSLDWTSNTEAFFGQGTRLTVV.

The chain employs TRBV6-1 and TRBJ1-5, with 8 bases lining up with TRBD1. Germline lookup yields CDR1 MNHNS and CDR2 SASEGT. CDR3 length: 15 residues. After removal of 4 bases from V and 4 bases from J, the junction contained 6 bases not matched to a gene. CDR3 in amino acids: CASSVTGDGNQPQHF. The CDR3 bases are TGTGCCAGCAGTGTGACAGGGGATGGTAATCAGCCCCAGCATTTT.

The CDR3 loop is CASSQDLTGLGYTF. CDR3 nucleotides: TGCGCCAGCAGCCAAGATCTGACAGGGCTTGGCTACACCTTC. The chain joins TRBV4-3 to TRBJ1-2; 7 nucleotides agree with TRBD1. CDR1 LGHNA and CDR2 YSLEER come from the germline V gene. V lost 0 bases, J lost 7 bases, and 5 bases stayed unmatched. CDR3 length: 14 amino acids.

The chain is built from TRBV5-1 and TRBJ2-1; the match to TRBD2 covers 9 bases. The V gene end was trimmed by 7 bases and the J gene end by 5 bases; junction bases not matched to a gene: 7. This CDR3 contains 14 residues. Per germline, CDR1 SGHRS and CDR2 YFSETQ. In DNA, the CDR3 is TGCGCCAGCGAGTTACTAGCGGGTCACAATGAGCAGTTCTTC. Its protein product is CASELLAGHNEQFF. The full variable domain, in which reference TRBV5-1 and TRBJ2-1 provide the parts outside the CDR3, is KAGVTQTPRYLIKTRGQQVTLSCSPISGHRSVSWYQQTPGQGLQFLFEYFSETQRNKGNFPGRFSGRQFSNSRSEMNVSTLELGDSALYLCASELLAGHNEQFFGPGTRLTVL.

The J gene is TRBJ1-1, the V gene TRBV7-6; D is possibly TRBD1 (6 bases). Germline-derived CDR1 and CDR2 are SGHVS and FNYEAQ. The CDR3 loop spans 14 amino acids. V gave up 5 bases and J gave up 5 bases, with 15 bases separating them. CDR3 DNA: TGTGCCAGCAGCAAAGAGACAGGAGAGACTGAAGCTTTCTTT. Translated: CASSKETGETEAFF.

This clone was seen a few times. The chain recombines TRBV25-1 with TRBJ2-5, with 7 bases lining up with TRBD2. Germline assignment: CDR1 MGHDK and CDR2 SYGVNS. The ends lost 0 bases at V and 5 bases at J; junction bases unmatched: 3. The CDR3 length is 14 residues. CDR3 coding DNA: TGTGCCAGCAGTGAATATGCGGGAGCTGAGACCCAGTACTTC. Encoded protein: CASSEYAGAETQYF.

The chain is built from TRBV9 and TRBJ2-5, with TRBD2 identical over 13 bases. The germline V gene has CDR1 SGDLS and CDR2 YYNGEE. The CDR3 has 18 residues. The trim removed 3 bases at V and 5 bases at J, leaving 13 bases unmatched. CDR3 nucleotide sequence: TGTGCCAGCAGCGGACCAACCGGGACTAGCGGGGTCCATGAGACCCAGTACTTC. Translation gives CASSGPTGTSGVHETQYF.

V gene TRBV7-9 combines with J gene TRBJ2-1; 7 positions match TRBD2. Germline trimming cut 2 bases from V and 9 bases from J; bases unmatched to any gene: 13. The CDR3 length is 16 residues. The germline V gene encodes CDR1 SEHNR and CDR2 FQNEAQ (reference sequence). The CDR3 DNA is TGTGCCAGCAGCTTAAGACAGCTCAGAGGCGGGGGTGAGCAGTTCTTC. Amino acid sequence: CASSLRQLRGGGEQFF.

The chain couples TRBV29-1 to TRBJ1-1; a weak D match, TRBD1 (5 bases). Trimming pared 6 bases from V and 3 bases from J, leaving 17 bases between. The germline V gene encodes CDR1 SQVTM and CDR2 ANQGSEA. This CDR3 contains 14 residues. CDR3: CSVQGLRMDTEAFF. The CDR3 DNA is TGCAGCGTCCAGGGTTTACGAATGGACACTGAAGCTTTCTTT.

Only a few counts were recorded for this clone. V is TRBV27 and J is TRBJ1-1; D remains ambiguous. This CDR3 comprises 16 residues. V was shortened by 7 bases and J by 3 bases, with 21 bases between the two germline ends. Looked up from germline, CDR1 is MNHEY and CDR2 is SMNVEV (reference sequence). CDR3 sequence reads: CASKSLGRGKDTEAFF. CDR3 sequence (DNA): TGTGCCAGCAAGAGTCTCGGGCGGGGTAAGGACACTGAAGCTTTCTTT.

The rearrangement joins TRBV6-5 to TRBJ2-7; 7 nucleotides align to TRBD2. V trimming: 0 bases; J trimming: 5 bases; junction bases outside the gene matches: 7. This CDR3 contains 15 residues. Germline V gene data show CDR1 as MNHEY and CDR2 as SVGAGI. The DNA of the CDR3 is TGTGCCAGCAGTTACTCAGGCCTGGGAGGGAACGAGCAGTACGTC. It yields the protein CASSYSGLGGNEQYV.

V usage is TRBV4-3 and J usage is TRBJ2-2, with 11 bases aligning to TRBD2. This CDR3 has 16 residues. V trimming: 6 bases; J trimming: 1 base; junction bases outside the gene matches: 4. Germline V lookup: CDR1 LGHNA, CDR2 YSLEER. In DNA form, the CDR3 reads TGCGCCAGCAGGAAGGGACTAGCGGAGAACACCGGGGAGCTGTTTTTT. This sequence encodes CASRKGLAENTGELFF.

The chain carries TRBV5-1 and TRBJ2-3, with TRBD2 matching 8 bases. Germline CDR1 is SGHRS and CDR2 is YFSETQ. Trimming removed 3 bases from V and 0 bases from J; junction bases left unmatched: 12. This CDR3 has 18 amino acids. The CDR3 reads CASSWDLDGGASTDTQYF. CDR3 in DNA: TGCGCCAGCAGCTGGGACCTTGACGGGGGGGCTAGCACAGATACGCAGTATTTT.

CDR3 nucleotide sequence: TGTGCCACCAGCAGAGATACGACGCAGTCGACAGGAGGCTACACCTTC. Protein product: CATSRDTTQSTGGYTF. The genes are TRBV15 and TRBJ1-2, with D perhaps TRBD1 (6 bases). The CDR3 is made up of 16 amino acids. V lost 0 bases, J lost 8 bases, and 19 bases lay in between. CDR1 is LNHNV, CDR2 YYDKDF, per germline (reference sequence).